Below are 18 T cell receptor beta chains sequenced from a single sample in a study of T cell changes during pregnancy in multiple sclerosis. Only in-frame clones appear in the TCRdb table, and some are missing; sequencing was by immunoSEQ multiplex PCR. The sample holds fewer than 40,000 clones, roughly 87% seen once. Sequencing used CD8+ T cells from peripheral blood mononuclear cells, obtained in the second trimester of pregnancy. These receptors were obtained from a female donor with multiple sclerosis, enrolled in a pregnancy study.

The chain carries TRBV9 and TRBJ2-5; 8 bases agree with TRBD1. The CDR3 spans 14 residues. Germline V gene lookup returns CDR1 SGDLS and CDR2 YYNGEE. With 3 bases clipped from V and 5 bases from J, the junction kept 6 bases outside the gene matches. The CDR3 reads CASSGTGSVETQYF. In DNA form, the CDR3 reads TGTGCCAGCAGCGGGACAGGGTCGGTGGAGACCCAGTACTTC.

This clone occurred a few times. The chain is built from TRBV7-3 and TRBJ2-5, with 9 positions matching TRBD2. The length of the CDR3 is 15 residues. V shed 4 bases, J shed 1 base, and the junction held 4 bases outside the gene matches. Germline CDR1 and CDR2: SGHTA and FQGTGA. The CDR3 region has the DNA TGTGCCAGCAGCTCTGGCGGGGGGGCCCAAGAGACCCAGTACTTC. This encodes CASSSGGGAQETQYF.

The chain recombines TRBV7-2 with TRBJ2-1; 8 bases agree with TRBD2. Trimming cost V 8 bases and J 0 bases; bases outside gene matches: 15. This CDR3 has 18 residues. Germline CDR1 SGHTA, CDR2 FQGNSA. The CDR3 protein is CASDTTQRGLFSYNEQFF. CDR3 DNA: TGTGCCAGCGATACGACTCAGCGGGGGCTTTTCTCCTACAATGAGCAGTTCTTC.

The chain employs TRBV27 and TRBJ2-3, with TRBD2 identical over 14 bases. The CDR3 is made up of 14 amino acids. Germline values: CDR1 MNHEY, CDR2 SMNVEV (reference sequence). V was pared by 7 bases and J by 6 bases, with 3 bases of the junction left unmatched. DNA of the CDR3: TGTGCCAGCAAGGGACTAGCGGGGGCCGATACGCAGTATTTT. Residues: CASKGLAGADTQYF.

The rearrangement uses TRBV5-6 and TRBJ2-6; the D gene is possibly TRBD2 (5 bases). The germline V gene encodes CDR1 SGHDT and CDR2 YYEEEE. V was pared by 0 bases and J by 0 bases, with 13 bases between. The CDR3 is 18 residues long. CDR3 in DNA: TGTGCCAGCAGCTTGGTTTCGGGAATTGGCTCTGGGGCCAACGTCCTGACTTTC. It specifies CASSLVSGIGSGANVLTF.

The CDR3 is CASSSRGSQPYGYTF. DNA for the CDR3: TGTGCCAGCAGCAGCAGGGGGTCCCAACCCTATGGCTACACCTTC. The chain employs TRBV7-2 and TRBJ1-2; 7 bases agree with TRBD1. The CDR3 is 15 amino acids. The ends lost 5 bases at V and 4 bases at J; junction bases unmatched: 10. CDR1 SGHTA and CDR2 FQGNSA come from the germline V gene.

J is TRBJ1-1 and V is TRBV25-1; TRBD1 matches 9 bases. There are 16 residues in the CDR3. V dropped 2 bases and J dropped 2; count of bases not matched to a gene: 6. The V gene's germline CDR1 is MGHDK and CDR2 SYGVNS. This chain's CDR3 is CASSERTGGANTEAFF. CDR3 in DNA: TGTGCCAGCAGTGAAAGAACAGGGGGCGCCAACACTGAAGCTTTCTTT.

This chain joins TRBV27 and TRBJ1-2, with TRBD1 matching over 7 bases. Germline lookup yields CDR1 MNHEY and CDR2 SMNVEV (reference sequence). After removal of 6 bases from V and 7 bases from J, the junction contained 5 bases not matched to a gene. The CDR3 sequence is 12 residues long. CDR3 region: CASRTGSSGYTF. The CDR3 DNA is TGTGCCAGCAGGACAGGGAGTAGTGGCTACACCTTC.

V is TRBV7-2 and J is TRBJ2-7; 9 bases fit TRBD2. The germline CDR1 and CDR2 sequences are SGHTA and FQGNSA. CDR3 length: 15 amino acids. The junction had 10 bases not matched to a gene; V was cut back by 8 bases and J by 2 bases. The CDR3 DNA is TGTGCCAGCCGCACGGTGGCGGGAGGGGCCTACGAGCAGTACTTC. It yields the protein CASRTVAGGAYEQYF.

A single count supports this clone. The CDR3 here is CASSGTPLEYEQYF. CDR3 nucleotides: TGTGCCAGCAGCGGGACTCCTCTTGAATACGAGCAGTACTTC. V is TRBV14 and J is TRBJ2-7; weak D call: TRBD2 (6 bases). Trimming took 5 bases from V and 4 from J, leaving 15 bases between them. CDR3 length: 14 residues. The germline V gene has CDR1 SGHDN and CDR2 FVKESK.

The chain recombines TRBV11-2 with TRBJ2-1; 8 nucleotides line up with TRBD2. The J segment lost 2 bases and the V segment lost 4 bases, leaving 7 bases of the junction unmatched. The CDR3 has 16 amino acids. Germline CDR1 SGHAT, CDR2 FQNNGV. The CDR3 sequence: CASSSERTSPYNEQFF. The CDR3 DNA sequence: TGTGCCAGCAGCTCAGAAAGGACTAGCCCCTACAATGAGCAGTTCTTC.

The chain joins TRBV11-2 to TRBJ1-2; tentative D call: TRBD1 (5 bases). The CDR3 has 12 amino acids. The V end was cut by 8 bases, the J end by 6 bases, with 13 bases between. Germline V lookup: CDR1 SGHAT, CDR2 FQNNGV. The CDR3 here is CASGQGSDGYTF. The CDR3, as DNA: TGTGCCAGCGGGCAGGGATCGGATGGCTACACCTTC.

This clone was seen just once. The chain has TRBV7-8 and TRBJ2-3; 7 bases agree with TRBD2. Germline lookup yields CDR1 SGHVS and CDR2 FQNEAQ. The junction had 14 bases not matched to a gene; V was cut back by 7 bases and J by 4 bases. This CDR3 has 16 residues. CDR3 in DNA: TGTGCCAGCATCCCTAGGAGGCGGGAGCCGGCAGATACGCAGTATTTT. This translates into CASIPRRREPADTQYF.

This clone was counted a few times. The chain recombines TRBV7-9 with TRBJ1-2, with a possible D match to TRBD1 (6 bases). The germline CDR1 and CDR2 sequences are SEHNR and FQNEAQ (reference sequence). This CDR3 has 13 residues. Trimming shortened V by 4 bases and J by 7 bases, and 13 bases separated the two germline ends. The CDR3 sequence: CASSSQGLSGYTF. CDR3 DNA sequence: TGTGCCAGCAGCTCACAGGGATTGAGTGGCTACACCTTC. Drawing the rest from reference TRBV7-9 and TRBJ1-2, the complete variable domain is DTGVSQNPRHKITKRGQNVTFRCDPISEHNRLYWYRQTLGQGPEFLTYFQNEAQLEKSRLLSDRFSAERPKGSFSTLEIQRTEQGDSAMYLCASSSQGLSGYTFGSGTRLTVV.

This clone is a singleton in its sample. The chain carries TRBV28 and TRBJ1-5, with D possibly being TRBD1 (6 bases). V lost 9 bases and J 7 bases, leaving 22 bases between the germline ends. There are 15 residues in the CDR3. The V gene's germline CDR1 is MDHEN and CDR2 SYDVKM. CDR3 DNA: TGTGCCAGTCAAACAACAGGGCCCACGTACCAGCCCCAGCATTTT. It encodes CASQTTGPTYQPQHF.

This chain joins TRBV27 and TRBJ2-2, with 8 bases identical to TRBD2. The germline V gene encodes CDR1 MNHEY and CDR2 SMNVEV (reference sequence). The CDR3 has 17 residues. J lost 6 bases, V lost 8 bases, and 17 bases had no gene match. The CDR3 protein is CASSRSPGLGLAGELFF. The CDR3 nucleotides read TGTGCCAGCTCCCGAAGTCCGGGACTAGGTTTAGCCGGGGAGCTGTTTTTT.

The table lists this clone with a count of one. The chain carries TRBV28 and TRBJ1-1; D unresolved. This CDR3 comprises 12 residues. The V end was cut by 3 bases, the J end by 0 bases, with 2 bases between. Germline V gene lookup returns CDR1 MDHEN and CDR2 SYDVKM. The CDR3 is CASSFMNTEAFF. As DNA, the CDR3 is TGTGCCAGCAGTTTTATGAACACTGAAGCTTTCTTT.

The chain uses TRBV13 and TRBJ2-1; 13 positions agree with TRBD2. V lost 1 base, J lost 7 bases, and 4 bases stayed unmatched. In germline, CDR1 is PRHDT, CDR2 FYEKMQ (reference sequence). CDR3 size: 16 residues. The CDR3 loop reads CASSLERTSGGNEQFF. For the CDR3, the DNA is TGTGCCAGCAGCTTAGAACGGACTAGCGGGGGTAATGAGCAGTTCTTC. The entire variable domain, with the rest obtained from reference TRBV13 and TRBJ2-1, is as follows: AAGVIQSPRHLIKEKRETATLKCYPIPRHDTVYWYQQGPGQDPQFLISFYEKMQSDKGSIPDRFSAQQFSDYHSELNMSSLELGDSALYFCASSLERTSGGNEQFFGPGTRLTVL.